The present entry profiles one T cell receptor beta chain with its context. Trimming took 3 bases from V and 4 from J, leaving 7 bases between them. This CDR3 comprises 12 residues. CDR1 and CDR2 from the germline V gene are SGDLS and YYNGEE. The entry originates in a study of T cell changes during pregnancy in multiple sclerosis. Profiling relied on immunoSEQ multiplex PCR, and the TCRdb table lists in-frame clones only, not all of them. Here the sample spans around 66,000 clones, 91% being singletons. The rearrangement joins TRBV9 to TRBJ1-2; D is uncertain. Sequenced here: peripheral blood, sampled in the third trimester of pregnancy. The receptor was isolated from a female donor in good health, enrolled as a control in a pregnancy study. DNA for the CDR3: TGTGCCAGCAGCGATCCCCTCTATGGCTACACCTTC. It is translated as CASSDPLYGYTF.